This T cell receptor (beta chain) was documented in a study of blood T cell repertoires in COVID-19. Methods used by the authors: Reference gene primer amplification in the assay estimated nucleated cell counts. The repertoire was sequenced with immunoSEQ multiplex PCR; TCRdb's copy has only in-frame clones and lacks some. V, J and clone size are those of that table, while D and trimming were read from the DNA. The sample lists roughly 170,000 clones, less than 85% seen once, with about 4.4% in the top ten. Looked up from germline, CDR1 is SGDLS and CDR2 is YYNGEE. V lost 0 bases and J 2 bases, leaving 27 bases between the germline ends. The CDR3 runs 21 residues.

Specimen: PBMCs or T cells enriched from blood (not recorded which). The receptor was derived from a woman in her forties or fifties who had recovered from COVID-19. The J gene is TRBJ1-3, the V gene TRBV9, with a tentative D call TRBD1 (5 bases). CDR3 amino acids: CASSVGRGRTPTAFTGNTIYF. CDR3 coding DNA: TGTGCCAGCAGCGTAGGGCGGGGACGGACACCGACTGCCTTTACTGGAAACACCATATATTTT. Combining the CDR3 with reference TRBV9 and TRBJ1-3 gives the whole variable domain DSGVTQTPKHLITATGQRVTLRCSPRSGDLSVYWYQQSLDQGLQFLIQYYNGEERAKGNILERFSAQQFPDLHSELNLSSLELGDSALYFCASSVGRGRTPTAFTGNTIYFGEGSWLTVV.